These 28 T cell receptor beta chains share one sample of origin, sequenced in a study of shared clonotypes between healthy human individuals. Assay used: immunoSEQ multiplex PCR; TCRdb lists only in-frame clones, some missing. The sample contains about 1.1 million clones, 70% to 80% of which appear only once. Sequencing was done on a sample of memory CD4+ T cells from PBMCs. The subset here: CD45RA-negative fraction. The receptors originated from a man aged 18 to 29 in good health. Some clones in this sample may be carry-over from other donors' samples.

CDR3 nucleotides: TGTGCCAGCAGCTCTCCCCGAACTAGCGGGAGGGCCGGGGAGCTGTTTTTT. Translated: CASSSPRTSGRAGELFF. The chain recombines TRBV7-9 with TRBJ2-2; 13 positions agree with TRBD2. CDR3 size: 17 residues. CDR1 and CDR2 from the germline V gene are SEHNR and FQNEAQ (reference sequence). V lost 4 bases, J lost 6 bases, and 8 bases stayed unmatched.

The V and J genes are TRBV6-1 and TRBJ1-1, with 7 nucleotides matching TRBD1. From germline, CDR1 is MNHNS and CDR2 SASEGT. This CDR3 is built from 11 residues. Trimming cost V 4 bases and J 11 bases; bases outside gene matches: 4. The chain's CDR3 is CASSAGGRAFF. The CDR3 DNA reads TGTGCCAGCAGTGCAGGGGGAAGGGCTTTCTTT.

V usage is TRBV7-9 and J usage is TRBJ1-1; possibly TRBD1 for D (5 bases). V lost 4 bases, J lost 8 bases, and 14 bases lay in between. Germline CDR1 SEHNR, CDR2 FQNEAQ (reference sequence). This CDR3 region has 13 residues. CDR3 DNA: TGTGCCAGCAGCTACCCGACAGATATAGAAGCTTTCTTT. Its translation: CASSYPTDIEAFF.

J is TRBJ1-6 and V is TRBV7-2; D gene unclear. The ends were cut back, 11 bases at V and 4 bases at J, with 9 bases in the middle. CDR3 length equals 12 residues. Germline CDR1 reads SGHTA; CDR2 reads FQGNSA. The CDR3 spells CAASGYNSPLHF. The CDR3, as DNA: TGTGCCGCATCAGGTTATAATTCACCCCTCCACTTT.

V usage is TRBV7-2 and J usage is TRBJ2-1, with TRBD2 as a possible D gene (5 bases). Germline CDR1 and CDR2: SGHTA and FQGNSA. Between the trimmed V and J ends, which lost 5 bases and 7 bases, there was a span of 12 bases. This CDR3 has 13 amino acids. The CDR3 region is CASSLMGGNEQFF. The CDR3 coding sequence is TGTGCCAGCAGCCTTATGGGCGGGAATGAGCAGTTCTTC.

The gene calls are TRBV28 and TRBJ2-7, with 7 bases identical to TRBD2. With V trimmed by 3 bases and J by 2 bases, 10 bases remained unmatched. Germline V CDR1 and CDR2: MDHEN, SYDVKM. The CDR3 length is 16 residues. CDR3 sequence reads: CASSFYGGRATYEQYF. The CDR3 DNA sequence: TGTGCCAGCAGTTTCTACGGAGGGAGGGCCACCTACGAGCAGTACTTC.

In its sample, this clone was seen a few times. The DNA of the CDR3 is TGTGCCAGCAGTTTGCCGACTAGTTACGAGCAGTACTTC. It specifies CASSLPTSYEQYF. The chain combines TRBV28 with TRBJ2-7; possible D gene TRBD2, 6 bases. Germline V lookup: CDR1 MDHEN, CDR2 SYDVKM. The V end lost 3 bases, the J end lost 4 bases, and 10 bases lay between the germline ends. The CDR3 contains 13 residues.

The chain links TRBV5-4 to TRBJ2-2; D may be TRBD1 (6 bases). Trimming stripped 9 bases from V and 5 bases from J, with 17 bases between. CDR1 and CDR2 from the germline V gene are SGHNT and YYREEE (reference sequence). This CDR3 is built from 14 residues. CDR3: CAIQNRAGTGELFF. In DNA, the CDR3 is TGTGCCATACAAAACAGGGCCGGGACCGGGGAGCTGTTTTTT. The full variable domain, with the rest looked up from reference TRBV5-4 and TRBJ2-2, is ETGVTQSPTHLIKTRGQQVTLRCSSQSGHNTVSWYQQALGQGPQFIFQYYREEENGRGNFPPRFSGLQFPNYSSELNVNALELDDSALYLCAIQNRAGTGELFFGEGSRLTVL.

The chain carries TRBV4-3 and TRBJ1-2; no clear D gene. The CDR3 is 16 residues long. The germline V gene encodes CDR1 LGHNA and CDR2 YSLEER. Trimming removed 0 bases at V and 9 bases at J, with 20 bases between. The CDR3 protein is CASSQDSGGKSMSYTF. The CDR3 DNA follows: TGCGCCAGCAGCCAAGATTCGGGCGGAAAGTCTATGAGCTACACCTTC.

The chain links TRBV2 to TRBJ2-3; TRBD2 matches at 11 bases. V dropped 6 bases and J dropped 4; count of bases not matched to a gene: 9. CDR1 is SNHLY and CDR2 is FYNNEI in the germline V gene. The CDR3 runs 16 residues. DNA for the CDR3: TGTGCCAGCAGGCCGACTAGCGGGAATACGGCAGATACGCAGTATTTT. Its protein product is CASRPTSGNTADTQYF. Supplemented by reference TRBV2 and TRBJ2-3, the full variable domain reads EPEVTQTPSHQVTQMGQEVILRCVPISNHLYFYWYRQILGQKVEFLVSFYNNEISEKSEIFDDQFSVERPDGSNFTLKIRSTKLEDSAMYFCASRPTSGNTADTQYFGPGTRLTVL.

This chain joins TRBV5-4 and TRBJ1-4, with D hard to call. The CDR3 sequence is 14 residues long. Germline V gene sequence: CDR1 SGHNT, CDR2 YYREEE (reference sequence). Trimming left V 2 bases short and J 1 base short, with 6 bases between. CDR3 region: CASSLDVTNEKLFF. DNA for the CDR3: TGTGCCAGCAGCTTAGACGTAACTAATGAAAAACTGTTTTTT. The full variable domain, its missing parts supplied by reference TRBV5-4 and TRBJ1-4, is ETGVTQSPTHLIKTRGQQVTLRCSSQSGHNTVSWYQQALGQGPQFIFQYYREEENGRGNFPPRFSGLQFPNYSSELNVNALELDDSALYLCASSLDVTNEKLFFGSGTQLSVL.

The chain carries TRBV9 and TRBJ2-1; D might be TRBD2 (5 bases). V was shortened by 3 bases and J by 8 bases, with 15 bases between the two germline ends. Looked up from germline, CDR1 is SGDLS and CDR2 is YYNGEE. The CDR3 length is 14 residues. In DNA, the CDR3 is TGTGCCAGCAGCGGTGGGAGCCCGTCCGATGAGCAGTTCTTC. It codes for CASSGGSPSDEQFF.

Note on this clone: Since a far larger clone is one base different, this is likely a read error. This sample includes further DNA sequences coding for the same CDR3. This chain uses TRBV4-2 with TRBJ2-7; D assignment may be TRBD1 or TRBD2 (5 bases each). Trimming shortened V by 9 bases and J by 0 bases, and 12 bases separated the two germline ends. Germline V gene sequence: CDR1 LGHNA, CDR2 YNFKEQ. CDR3 length: 13 residues. In DNA, the CDR3 is TGTGCCAGTAGTCGGGGCCCCTCCTACGAGCAGTACTTC. This gives the protein CASSRGPSYEQYF.

CDR3 coding DNA: TGTGCCAGCAGCCAAGTAGCGACTAGCGGGAGTAGCGAGCAGTACTTC. Protein sequence: CASSQVATSGSSEQYF. This chain connects TRBV4-2 to TRBJ2-5; 12 bases align to TRBD2. Judging by the DNA end, TRBJ2-7 fits better; the J call may be wrong. The CDR3 has 16 amino acids. CDR1 and CDR2 (germline): LGHNA, YNFKEQ.

CDR3 sequence (DNA): TGTGCCAGCAGCTTGGGCAGGGGGTTTGTGGCAGATACGCAGTATTTT. Amino acids: CASSLGRGFVADTQYF. The chain carries TRBV9 and TRBJ2-3, with 7 bases identical to TRBD1. V shed 4 bases, J shed 4 bases, and the junction held 12 bases outside the gene matches. Germline CDR1 is SGDLS and CDR2 is YYNGEE. The CDR3 consists of 16 residues.

V and J are TRBV11-3 and TRBJ2-1; TRBD2 aligns across 9 bases. This CDR3 has 15 amino acids. Germline-derived CDR1 and CDR2 are SGHNT and YENEEA. The J segment lost 7 bases and the V segment lost 5 bases, leaving 9 bases of the junction unmatched. DNA for the CDR3: TGTGCCAGCAGCCTCAGCGGGAGGAAGGGAAATGAGCAGTTCTTC. Its protein product is CASSLSGRKGNEQFF.

The chain has TRBV7-9 and TRBJ2-3; tentative D call: TRBD2 (5 bases). V lost 1 base to trimming and J lost 5 bases, with 10 bases between them. The CDR3 spans 14 residues. Germline V CDR1 and CDR2: SEHNR, FQNEAQ (reference sequence). The CDR3 DNA sequence: TGTGCCAGCAGCTTAGTAGTCGCGGGAGATACGCAGTATTTT. This translates into CASSLVVAGDTQYF.

V gene TRBV18 combines with J gene TRBJ1-1, with 8 bases aligning to TRBD1. Per the germline V gene, CDR1 is KGHSH and CDR2 is LQKENI. V gave up 4 bases and J gave up 4 bases; unmatched junction bases: 8. There are 15 residues in the CDR3. CDR3 coding DNA: TGTGCCAGCTCACTCTCTGGACAGGGAGGCACTGAAGCTTTCTTT. Its translation: CASSLSGQGGTEAFF. Based on the CDR3 plus reference TRBV18 and TRBJ1-1, the full variable domain is NAGVMQNPRHLVRRRGQEARLRCSPMKGHSHVYWYRQLPEEGLKFMVYLQKENIIDESGMPKERFSAEFPKEGPSILRIQQVVRGDSAAYFCASSLSGQGGTEAFFGQGTRLTVV.

The rearrangement joins TRBV5-4 to TRBJ1-2, with D perhaps TRBD1 (6 bases). The CDR3 spans 16 residues. Trimming took 4 bases from V and 6 from J, leaving 22 bases between them. Per germline, CDR1 SGHNT and CDR2 YYREEE (reference sequence). DNA of the CDR3: TGTGCCAGCAGCCCCGGAGGTGCTCAGGGGAATGATGGCTACACCTTC. Its translation is CASSPGGAQGNDGYTF.

This clone was observed a single time. The chain couples TRBV11-2 to TRBJ2-1, with 8 bases matching TRBD2. CDR3 size: 13 residues. Trimming cost V 7 bases and J 11 bases; bases outside gene matches: 10. Germline V gives CDR1 SGHAT, CDR2 FQNNGV. CDR3 coding DNA: TGTGCCAGCACCCCCTTATCGGGGGGGCAGCAGTTCTTC. It yields the protein CASTPLSGGQQFF.

This clone was seen just once. The CDR3 protein is CASSLGGLSGQPQHF. CDR3 nucleotides: TGTGCCAGCAGCTTAGGAGGTCTGAGCGGTCAGCCCCAGCATTTT. The genes are TRBV7-6 and TRBJ1-5; D not certain. CDR1 and CDR2 from the germline V gene are SGHVS and FNYEAQ. V was pared by 1 base and J by 6 bases, with 13 bases between. CDR3 length: 15 amino acids.

The chain links TRBV9 to TRBJ2-7, with TRBD2 matching over 8 bases. Trimming removed 0 bases from V and 3 bases from J; junction bases left unmatched: 5. Germline V CDR1 and CDR2: SGDLS, YYNGEE. The CDR3 spans 15 residues. CDR3 amino acids: CASSVGASGLYEQYF. CDR3 nucleotide sequence: TGTGCCAGCAGCGTAGGGGCTAGCGGGCTCTACGAGCAGTACTTC.

The chain is built from TRBV6-5 and TRBJ1-1; unclear D gene. V was trimmed by 8 bases and J by 4 bases, leaving 11 bases between them. CDR1 and CDR2 from the germline V gene are MNHEY and SVGAGI. The CDR3 spans 12 residues. The DNA for the CDR3 is TGTGCCAGCGGGAAGCGAGGCACTGAAGCTTTCTTT. Translation gives CASGKRGTEAFF.

The genes are TRBV5-1 and TRBJ2-1, with 11 bases matching TRBD2. Germline V gene sequence: CDR1 SGHRS, CDR2 YFSETQ. There are 16 residues in the CDR3. With 6 bases clipped from V and 8 bases from J, the junction kept 13 bases outside the gene matches. The CDR3 nucleotides are TGCGCCAGCACATACTCTACTAGCGGGAGTAGGTATGAGCAGTTCTTC. Amino acid sequence: CASTYSTSGSRYEQFF.

The chain is built from TRBV4-3 and TRBJ2-5; D may correspond to TRBD1 or TRBD2 (5 bases each). Trimming took off 4 bases at V and 5 bases at J, with 17 bases between the two ends. The CDR3 sequence is 15 residues long. From germline, CDR1 is LGHNA and CDR2 YSLEER. This CDR3 reads CASSLGTLERETQYF. The CDR3 DNA follows: TGCGCCAGCAGCCTCGGGACCTTGGAGAGGGAGACCCAGTACTTC.

The CDR3 sequence is CASSPNIGDGNTIYF. CDR3 in DNA: TGCGCCAGCAGCCCAAATATCGGGGACGGAAACACCATATATTTT. V is TRBV5-1 and J is TRBJ1-3; weak D call: TRBD1 (5 bases). This CDR3 contains 15 residues. Germline V gene data show CDR1 as SGHRS and CDR2 as YFSETQ. V gave up 4 bases and J gave up 4 bases, with 15 bases separating them.

Only a few counts were recorded for this clone. The V call is TRBV6-5, the J call TRBJ2-7; no firm D call. V lost 8 bases and J 0 bases, leaving 11 bases between the germline ends. Germline CDR1 reads MNHEY; CDR2 reads SVGAGI. This CDR3 is built from 13 residues. In nucleotides, the CDR3 is TGTGCCAGCGGAAGTTCGCCCTCCTACGAGCAGTACTTC. Amino acid sequence: CASGSSPSYEQYF.

The genes are TRBV6-5 and TRBJ2-1; maybe TRBD1 (5 bases). The CDR3 spans 13 residues. The germline CDR1 and CDR2 sequences are MNHEY and SVGAGI. Trimming left V 6 bases short and J 11 bases short, with 17 bases between. The CDR3 spells CASRQAYQGQQFF. As DNA, the CDR3 is TGTGCCAGCAGGCAAGCTTACCAGGGCCAGCAGTTCTTC.